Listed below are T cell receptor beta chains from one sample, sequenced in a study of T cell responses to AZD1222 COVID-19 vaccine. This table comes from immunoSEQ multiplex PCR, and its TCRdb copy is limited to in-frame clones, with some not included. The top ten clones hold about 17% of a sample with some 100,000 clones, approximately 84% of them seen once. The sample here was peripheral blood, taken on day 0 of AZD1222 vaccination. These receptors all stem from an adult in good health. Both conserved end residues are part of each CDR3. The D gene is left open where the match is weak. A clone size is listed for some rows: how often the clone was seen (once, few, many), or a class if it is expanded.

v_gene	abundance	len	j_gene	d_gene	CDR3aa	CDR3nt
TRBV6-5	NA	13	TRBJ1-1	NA	CASGSTRNTEAFF	TGTGCCAGTGGGTCAACACGGAACACTGAAGCTTTCTTT
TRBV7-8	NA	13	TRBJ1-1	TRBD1	CASSWDRTGEAFF	TGTGCCAGCAGCTGGGACAGAACAGGTGAAGCTTTCTTT
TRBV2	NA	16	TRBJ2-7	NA	CASSEIDRVARGEQYF	TGTGCCAGCAGTGAAATCGACCGGGTAGCTAGGGGGGAGCAGTACTTC
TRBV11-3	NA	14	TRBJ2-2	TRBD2	CASSFSGRTGELFF	TGTGCCAGCAGTTTCAGCGGGAGAACCGGGGAGCTGTTTTTT
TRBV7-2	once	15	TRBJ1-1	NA	CASSSWTVKHTEAFF	TGTGCCAGCAGCAGCTGGACAGTAAAGCACACTGAAGCTTTCTTT
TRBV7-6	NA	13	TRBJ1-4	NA	CASSPRVEEKLFF	TGTGCCAGCAGCCCGCGAGTGGAGGAAAAACTGTTTTTT
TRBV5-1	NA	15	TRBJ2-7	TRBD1	CASSLQRTGAYEQYF	TGCGCCAGCAGCTTGCAAAGGACAGGGGCCTACGAGCAGTACTTC
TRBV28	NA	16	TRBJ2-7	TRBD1	CASSLWAGTGIHEQYF	TGTGCCAGCAGTTTATGGGCCGGGACAGGAATTCACGAGCAGTACTTC
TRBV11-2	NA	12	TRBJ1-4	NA	CASSLAGEKLFF	TGTGCCAGCAGCTTAGCAGGAGAAAAACTGTTTTTT
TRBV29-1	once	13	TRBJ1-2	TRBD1	CSVPDRTNYGYTF	TGCAGCGTGCCGGACAGGACCAACTATGGCTACACCTTC
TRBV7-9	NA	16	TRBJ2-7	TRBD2	CASSPEQAMREAEQYF	TGTGCCAGCAGCCCAGAACAGGCGATGCGGGAGGCCGAGCAGTACTTC
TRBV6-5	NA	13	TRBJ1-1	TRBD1	CASKPTGKFQAFF	TGTGCCAGCAAGCCGACAGGGAAGTTTCAAGCTTTCTTT
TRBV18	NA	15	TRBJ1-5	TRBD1	CASSPLTGGNQPQHF	TGTGCCAGCTCACCCCTAACAGGGGGCAATCAGCCCCAGCATTTT
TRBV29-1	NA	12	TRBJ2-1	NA	CSVGDGYNEQFF	TGCAGCGTTGGGGACGGCTACAATGAGCAGTTCTTC
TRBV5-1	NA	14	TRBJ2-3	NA	CASSPVGSTDTQYF	TGCGCCAGCAGTCCCGTGGGGAGCACAGATACGCAGTATTTT
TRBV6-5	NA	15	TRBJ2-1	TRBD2	CASSGTTRSYNEQFF	TGTGCCAGCAGCGGGACTACCCGCTCCTACAATGAGCAGTTCTTC
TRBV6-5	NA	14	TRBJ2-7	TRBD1	CASSYLGQASEQYF	TGTGCCAGCAGTTACCTGGGACAGGCTTCCGAGCAGTACTTC
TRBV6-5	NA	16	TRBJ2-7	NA	CASSYSRAGLPYEQYF	TGTGCCAGCAGTTACTCGAGGGCAGGGTTACCCTACGAGCAGTACTTC
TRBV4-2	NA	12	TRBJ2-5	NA	CASRTFKGTQYF	TGTGCCAGCAGAACCTTTAAGGGGACCCAGTACTTC